Listed here are 29 T cell receptor beta chains from one sample, sequenced in a study of blood T cell repertoires in COVID-19. Only in-frame clones appear in the TCRdb table, and some are missing; sequencing was by immunoSEQ multiplex PCR. The data show about 430,000 clones, roughly 89% seen once. The sample taken for sequencing was peripheral blood. The origin of the receptors is a man aged 18 to 30 with COVID-19, enrolled during active disease.

The chain employs TRBV4-1 and TRBJ2-7; D is unclear. The CDR3 is made up of 15 amino acids. CDR1 and CDR2 (germline): MGHRA, YSYEKL. The V end lost 0 bases, the J end lost 0 bases, and 9 bases lay between the germline ends. The CDR3 sequence: CASSQDMADSYEQYF. In nucleotides, the CDR3 is TGCGCCAGCAGCCAAGATATGGCGGACTCCTACGAGCAGTACTTC.

The rearrangement links TRBV5-1 to TRBJ1-2, with 7 bases aligning to TRBD1. This CDR3 is built from 15 residues. Germline assignment: CDR1 SGHRS and CDR2 YFSETQ. V dropped 4 bases and J dropped 4; count of bases not matched to a gene: 10. This CDR3 is CASSHGYEGAYGYTF. The CDR3 nucleotides read TGCGCCAGCAGCCATGGTTATGAGGGGGCCTATGGCTACACCTTC.

This rearrangement joins TRBV9 to TRBJ2-1, with a weak D call TRBD1 (5 bases). V gave up 0 bases and J gave up 9 bases, with 16 bases separating them. CDR3 size: 15 residues. CDR1 SGDLS and CDR2 YYNGEE come from the germline V gene. Written as DNA, the CDR3 is TGTGCCAGCAGCGTAGAGGGGTCCTCGTACGGTGAGCAGTTCTTC. This codes for CASSVEGSSYGEQFF.

The table lists this clone with a count of one. DNA of the CDR3: TGTGCCAGCCACCGGGACAGGATGTCGGGGGAGCTGTTTTTT. Protein: CASHRDRMSGELFF. The V call is TRBV18, the J call TRBJ2-2; 8 nucleotides agree with TRBD1. This CDR3 spans 14 amino acids. The V gene end was trimmed by 8 bases and the J gene end by 8 bases; junction bases not matched to a gene: 10. The germline V gene encodes CDR1 KGHSH and CDR2 LQKENI.

The chain carries TRBV27 and TRBJ2-7; 14 bases agree with TRBD2. Germline values: CDR1 MNHEY, CDR2 SMNVEV (reference sequence). This CDR3 is built from 16 residues. Trimming took 2 bases from V and 6 from J; bases not matched to a gene: 6. CDR3 loop: CASSLGLAGGPREQYF. Here the CDR3 DNA reads TGTGCCAGCAGTTTAGGACTAGCGGGAGGTCCTCGCGAGCAGTACTTC.

The J gene is TRBJ1-1, the V gene TRBV11-2; D remains ambiguous. The CDR3 length is 12 residues. Germline V lookup: CDR1 SGHAT, CDR2 FQNNGV. V was pared by 5 bases and J by 3 bases, with 7 bases between. The CDR3 sequence: CASSQRYTEAFF. The CDR3 DNA follows: TGTGCCAGCAGCCAGAGGTACACTGAAGCTTTCTTT.

The rearrangement joins TRBV5-5 to TRBJ1-4; perhaps TRBD1 as D (5 bases). CDR3 length: 14 residues. Trimming cost V 4 bases and J 8 bases, with 15 bases left between them. Germline loops: CDR1 SGHKS, CDR2 YYEKEE (reference sequence). CDR3 sequence (DNA): TGTGCCAGCAGCCATGGAGGGTCAGGGGAAAAACTGTTTTTT. Translating gives CASSHGGSGEKLFF.

V is TRBV27 and J is TRBJ2-2; 11 bases match TRBD2. V was pared by 6 bases and J by 4 bases, with 4 bases of the junction left unmatched. The CDR3 is 15 amino acids. Germline loops: CDR1 MNHEY, CDR2 SMNVEV (reference sequence). For the CDR3, the DNA is TGTGCCAGCAGGCTAGCGGGGGGAAGCACCGGGGAGCTGTTTTTT. This gives the protein CASRLAGGSTGELFF.

The chain recombines TRBV6-5 with TRBJ2-3; D remains ambiguous. Per the germline V gene, CDR1 is MNHEY and CDR2 is SVGAGI. V shed 2 bases and J shed 2 bases, with 5 bases lying between them. The CDR3 runs to 13 residues. CDR3 loop: CASSYTSTDTQYF. CDR3 bases: TGTGCCAGCAGTTACACTTCCACAGATACGCAGTATTTT.

This CDR3 is CASSPGGTGLNSGANVLTF. The CDR3 region has the DNA TGCGCCAGCAGCCCGGGGGGGACAGGGCTAAACTCTGGGGCCAACGTCCTGACTTTC. The J gene is TRBJ2-6, the V gene TRBV5-1; weak D call: TRBD1 (9 bases). V was pared by 4 bases and J by 0 bases, with 20 bases between. This CDR3 region has 19 residues. CDR1 is SGHRS, CDR2 YFSETQ, per germline.

This chain connects TRBV27 to TRBJ2-7; no definite D call. The CDR3 contains 14 residues. In germline, CDR1 is MNHEY, CDR2 SMNVEV (reference sequence). The ends were cut back, 3 bases at V and 4 bases at J, with 13 bases in the middle. CDR3 sequence (DNA): TGTGCCAGCAGTTTCTCCCCCTCCGGGTACGAGCAGTACTTC. Its translation: CASSFSPSGYEQYF.

The chain is built from TRBV20-1 and TRBJ2-1; tentatively, D is TRBD2 (5 bases). This CDR3 contains 10 residues. Germline V gene lookup returns CDR1 DFQATT and CDR2 SNEGSKA (reference sequence). V lost 5 bases and J lost 8, with 7 bases in between. In DNA form, the CDR3 reads TGCAGTGCTTCCGGGGATGAGCAGTTCTTC. Translating gives CSASGDEQFF.

This clone was counted once. This rearrangement joins TRBV7-2 to TRBJ2-3, with TRBD1 identical over 8 bases. The CDR3 covers 15 residues. Germline values: CDR1 SGHTA, CDR2 FQGNSA. The ends lost 6 bases at V and 3 bases at J; junction bases unmatched: 8. DNA for the CDR3: TGTGCCAGCAGGCCGGACAGGGTGAGAACAGATACGCAGTATTTT. Protein product: CASRPDRVRTDTQYF.

V gene TRBV2 combines with J gene TRBJ2-5, with 7 bases matching TRBD1. J gave up 1 base and V 6 bases, and 5 bases lay outside the gene matches. The CDR3 runs to 14 residues. Germline V gives CDR1 SNHLY, CDR2 FYNNEI. The CDR3 sequence is CASRETGLQETQYF. The CDR3 DNA reads as TGTGCCAGCAGGGAGACAGGGCTCCAAGAGACCCAGTACTTC.

V gene TRBV9 combines with J gene TRBJ2-1; possibly TRBD2 for D (6 bases). Trimming removed 2 bases from V and 0 bases from J, with 12 bases in between. Per the germline V gene, CDR1 is SGDLS and CDR2 is YYNGEE. This CDR3 has 16 residues. The CDR3 nucleotides are TGTGCCAGCAGCGTTACTGGGGGGAGCTCCTACAATGAGCAGTTCTTC. Translated: CASSVTGGSSYNEQFF.

This chain joins TRBV4-2 and TRBJ2-7; 9 bases are a match to TRBD1. From germline, CDR1 is LGHNA and CDR2 YNFKEQ. The CDR3 runs to 14 residues. The V and J ends lost 4 bases and 4 bases, in that order; junction bases with no gene match: 5. The CDR3 bases are TGTGCCAGCAGCCTCGGGACAGGGTTTTACGAGCAGTACTTC. Its translation is CASSLGTGFYEQYF.

The chain couples TRBV11-3 to TRBJ2-7, with TRBD1 matching 9 bases. The CDR3 covers 19 residues. Germline CDR1 SGHNT, CDR2 YENEEA. Trimming cost V 4 bases and J 6 bases; bases outside gene matches: 22. The CDR3 DNA sequence: TGTGCCAGCAGCTCCTGGCGGGGGACACGGGACAGGGTCTGGGGCGAGCAGTACTTC. It specifies CASSSWRGTRDRVWGEQYF. The variable domain in full, completed from reference TRBV11-3 and TRBJ2-7, reads EAGVVQSPRYKIIEKKQPVAFWCNPISGHNTLYWYLQNLGQGPELLIRYENEEAVDDSQLPKDRFSAERLKGVDSTLKIQPAELGDSAVYLCASSSWRGTRDRVWGEQYFGPGTRLTVT.

The V gene is TRBV3-1 (or the pseudogene TRBV3-2), the J gene TRBJ2-5, with 9 bases lining up with TRBD2. V was pared by 2 bases and J by 5 bases, with 6 bases of the junction left unmatched. Germline V lookup: CDR1 LGHDT, CDR2 YNNKEL (reference sequence). The CDR3 totals 15 residues. In DNA, the CDR3 is TGTGCCAGCAGCCAATCGCGGGGGGGCCGGGAGACCCAGTACTTC. Translated: CASSQSRGGRETQYF.

The V and J genes are TRBV15 and TRBJ2-7; tentatively, D is TRBD1 (6 bases). This CDR3 has 14 residues. V gave up 5 bases and J gave up 6 bases, with 17 bases separating them. CDR1 and CDR2 from the germline V gene are LNHNV and YYDKDF (reference sequence). CDR3 region: CATSPVRNRVEQYF. Here the CDR3 DNA reads TGTGCCACCAGCCCCGTGAGGAACAGGGTCGAGCAGTACTTC.

The chain is built from TRBV29-1 and TRBJ2-7; 10 bases map to TRBD2. With V trimmed by 1 base and J by 3 bases, 9 bases remained unmatched. The CDR3 has 16 residues. CDR1 and CDR2 from the germline V gene are SQVTM and ANQGSEA. The CDR3 loop reads CSVEGLAGASLYEQYF. As DNA, the CDR3 is TGCAGCGTTGAAGGGCTAGCGGGAGCGAGTCTCTACGAGCAGTACTTC.

The CDR3: CASSLLNREYPPLHF. CDR3 bases: TGTGCCAGCAGCTTGTTAAACAGGGAGTACCCGCCCCTCCACTTT. This rearrangement joins TRBV5-4 to TRBJ1-6, with D possibly TRBD1 on 6 matching bases. CDR3 length: 15 amino acids. Germline CDR1 SGHNT, CDR2 YYREEE (reference sequence). V was clipped by 1 base and J by 13 bases, with 18 bases between them.

The V and J genes are TRBV9 and TRBJ1-1; TRBD1 might be the D (5 bases). Per the germline V gene, CDR1 is SGDLS and CDR2 is YYNGEE. V was pared by 4 bases and J by 3 bases, with 7 bases between. This CDR3 contains 12 residues. CDR3 coding DNA: TGTGCCAGCAGCACAGGTTACACTGAAGCTTTCTTT. It codes for CASSTGYTEAFF.

This chain connects TRBV24-1 to TRBJ2-1; TRBD1 might be the D (5 bases). The CDR3 spans 16 residues. From germline, CDR1 is KGHDR and CDR2 SFDVKD. The V end lost 3 bases, the J end lost 0 bases, and 11 bases lay between the germline ends. CDR3: CATSDNTGRSYNEQFF. The CDR3, as DNA: TGTGCCACCAGTGATAACACAGGACGCTCCTACAATGAGCAGTTCTTC.

About this clone itself: The same CDR3 also results from other DNA sequences found in this sample. The gene calls are TRBV25-1 and TRBJ2-1; D gene unclear. With 5 bases removed from V and 4 bases from J, the gap between germline ends came to 6 bases. This CDR3 contains 12 residues. The V gene's germline CDR1 is MGHDK and CDR2 SYGVNS. CDR3 residues: CASSLEYNEQFF. CDR3 in DNA: TGTGCCAGCAGTTTGGAGTACAATGAGCAGTTCTTC.

The gene calls are TRBV2 and TRBJ2-1, with D perhaps matching TRBD2 (5 bases). Trimming shortened V by 10 bases and J by 9 bases, and 16 bases separated the two germline ends. The CDR3 loop spans 12 amino acids. Germline CDR1 and CDR2: SNHLY and FYNNEI. DNA of the CDR3: TGTGCCATATATAGCGTCCCCACTGAGCAGTTCTTC. It translates to CAIYSVPTEQFF.

V and J are TRBV5-1 and TRBJ2-3; 7 bases align to TRBD1. V was clipped by 1 base and J by 5 bases; unmatched bases: 7. CDR3 size: 15 residues. Germline CDR1 SGHRS, CDR2 YFSETQ. CDR3 in amino acids: CASSLRGQLVDTQYF. The CDR3 bases are TGCGCCAGCAGCTTGAGGGGACAGTTGGTAGATACGCAGTATTTT.

This clone was counted once. This sequence joins TRBV6-2 or TRBV6-3 and TRBJ2-7; D may be TRBD2 (5 bases). Per germline, CDR1 MNHEY and CDR2 SVGEGT. Deletions cut 4 bases from V and 4 bases from J, with 29 bases between. CDR3 length: 19 amino acids. As DNA, the CDR3 is TGTGCCAGCAGTTCTCTCCGTAACCCGACCCGAGCGGAAGTTTACGAGCAGTACTTC. The encoded protein is CASSSLRNPTRAEVYEQYF.

This clone occurred once. The chain links TRBV7-7 to TRBJ1-4; 9 bases map to TRBD1. Germline CDR1 SSHAT, CDR2 FNYEAQ (reference sequence). The V segment lost 6 bases and the J segment 10 bases; nucleotides outside the gene matches: 12. The CDR3 consists of 15 residues. The CDR3, as DNA: TGTGCCAGCAGGGATACCGGGACAGGGCACGGAAAACTGTTTTTT. This sequence encodes CASRDTGTGHGKLFF. The entire variable domain, with the rest obtained from reference TRBV7-7 and TRBJ1-4, is as follows: GAGVSQSPRYKVTKRGQDVTLRCDPISSHATLYWYQQALGQGPEFLTYFNYEAQPDKSGLPSDRFSAERPEGSISTLTIQRTEQRDSAMYRCASRDTGTGHGKLFFGSGTQLSVL.

The chain links TRBV27 to TRBJ2-1, with D maybe TRBD2 (5 bases). CDR1 is MNHEY and CDR2 is SMNVEV in the germline V gene (reference sequence). V was clipped by 4 bases and J by 4 bases, with 11 bases between them. CDR3 length equals 14 residues. This CDR3 reads CASSWAPGYNEQFF. The DNA of the CDR3 is TGTGCCAGCAGTTGGGCGCCGGGGTACAATGAGCAGTTCTTC.